Listed below are T cell receptor beta chains from one sample, sequenced in a study of identical twins. MiXCR was run by TCRdb on the 5' RACE reads, yielding one entry per CDR3 protein. The sample carries 200,000 to 250,000 distinct CDR3 sequences, approximately 7% recorded once. The sample was also reused in another study, on yellow fever vaccine responses in identical twins.

The specimen was memory (CD45RO+) T cells sorted from blood. These receptors all come from a woman between 18 and 29 years old in good health. Both conserved end residues are trimmed from each CDR3. The D gene is left open where the match is weak.

v_call	d_call	j_call	cdr3_aa
TRBV5-1	TRBD2	TRBJ2-3	ASSPGLGAPDTQY
TRBV12-3/TRBV12-4	NA	TRBJ2-1	ASSLYEQF
TRBV6-2/TRBV6-3	TRBD1	TRBJ1-1	ASTQPGQRTEAF
TRBV5-1	TRBD2	TRBJ2-3	ASSLAKVAGASTDTQY
TRBV6-1	NA	TRBJ1-5	ASSAYGHQSNQPQH
TRBV10-2	NA	TRBJ1-5	ASSESIAGAVQPQH
TRBV6-1	NA	TRBJ1-2	ASSDGQILDGSYT
TRBV20-1	TRBD2	TRBJ2-1	SARTSGGAGGGNEQF
TRBV20-1	TRBD2	TRBJ2-1	SARGTSTSWEQF
TRBV25-1	NA	TRBJ2-6	ASSAYSGANVLT
TRBV7-6	TRBD2	TRBJ2-3	ASSLVGTSGRLTDTQY
TRBV7-2	NA	TRBJ2-7	ASSFLLAHEQY
TRBV5-5	TRBD1	TRBJ2-1	ASSPDRGLYNEQF
TRBV20-1	NA	TRBJ2-5	SAPDRLNQETQY
TRBV11-2	NA	TRBJ2-1	ASTHQDWGRNEQF
TRBV15	NA	TRBJ1-5	ATSSRTQDRDRYDNQPQH
TRBV12-3/TRBV12-4	TRBD2	TRBJ2-3	ASSLTSGTDTQY
TRBV2	NA	TRBJ2-2	ASSLSENTGELF
TRBV20-1	TRBD2	TRBJ2-5	SARQHGLAGGSGQTQY
TRBV7-9	NA	TRBJ2-7	ASRPTETYEQY
TRBV6-4	TRBD2	TRBJ2-3	ASSLAGSADTQY
TRBV6-5	TRBD2	TRBJ2-1	ASSYSNPSGVYNEQF
TRBV24-1	NA	TRBJ2-2	ATRTGGSGDGELF
TRBV5-6	NA	TRBJ2-2	ASSRTGLITVGELF
TRBV4-1	NA	TRBJ2-3	ASSQAGLAKDTQY
TRBV11-2	TRBD2	TRBJ2-1	ASSLGVLAGYVYGEQF